The 5 T cell receptor beta chains given below trace back to one sample, sequenced in a study of cytomegalovirus exposure and HLA in healthy donors. Here immunoSEQ multiplex PCR was the method, and the copy in TCRdb shows in-frame clones only, minus some. Of about 350,000 clones listed, about nine tenths are singletons. The sequenced sample was PBMCs. These receptor sequences come from a young woman in good health and CMV-seropositive.

The table lists this clone with a count of one. This rearrangement joins TRBV6-5 to TRBJ1-1, with 7 bases aligning to TRBD1. Trimming removed 8 bases from V and 5 bases from J; junction bases left unmatched: 11. Germline lookup yields CDR1 MNHEY and CDR2 SVGAGI. The CDR3 consists of 14 residues. The CDR3, as DNA: TGTGCCAGCCTACCGGAGGGGGCATGGACTGAAGCTTTCTTT. It codes for CASLPEGAWTEAFF.

As to this clone: The junction and the germline gene differ at one end; a read error may be behind it. The rearrangement uses TRBV30 and TRBJ2-7; 13 nucleotides line up with TRBD2. The CDR3 has 14 amino acids. Germline CDR1 reads GTSNPN; CDR2 reads SVGIG (reference sequence). CDR3 residues: CAWGTSGISHEQYF. As DNA, the CDR3 is TGTGCCTGGGGGACTAGCGGGATCTCCCACGAGCAGTACTTC.

This chain connects TRBV30 to TRBJ1-2; the D gene is possibly TRBD1 (5 bases). The CDR3 has 11 amino acids. Germline CDR1 and CDR2: GTSNPN and SVGIG (reference sequence). Trimming removed 4 bases at V and 4 bases at J, with 7 bases between. The CDR3 sequence: CAWTGLYGYTF. CDR3 in DNA: TGTGCCTGGACGGGGCTCTATGGCTACACCTTC.

The CDR3 loop is CAWRGGGTHYGYTF. In DNA form, the CDR3 reads TGTGCCTGGAGAGGAGGGGGAACTCACTATGGCTACACCTTC. V and J are TRBV30 and TRBJ1-2; maybe TRBD1 (6 bases). This CDR3 is built from 14 residues. From germline, CDR1 is GTSNPN and CDR2 SVGIG (reference sequence). Trimming removed 3 bases from V and 3 bases from J, with 14 bases in between. The entire variable domain, with the rest obtained from reference TRBV30 and TRBJ1-2, is as follows: SQTIHQWPATLVQPVGSPLSLECTVEGTSNPNLYWYRQAAGRGLQLLFYSVGIGQISSEVPQNLSASRPQDRQFILSSKKLLLSDSGFYLCAWRGGGTHYGYTFGSGTRLTVV.

V gene TRBV11-1 combines with J gene TRBJ2-2; D may be TRBD2 (5 bases). The V end was cut by 5 bases, the J end by 4 bases, with 11 bases between. Germline V CDR1 and CDR2: SGHAT, FQDESV (reference sequence). The CDR3 runs 14 residues. CDR3 sequence reads: CASSPLGSTGELFF. CDR3 coding DNA: TGTGCCAGCAGCCCTCTTGGGAGCACCGGGGAGCTGTTTTTT.